This T cell receptor (beta chain) was captured in a study of T cell responses to AZD1222 COVID-19 vaccine. Study-wide results and limits: Donor demographics were predominantly white British with a female majority; clonal diversity may be underestimated.

Remarks on this clone: No antigen is known for it.

Some clones are missing from TCRdb's copy, which holds only in-frame ones; the method was immunoSEQ multiplex PCR. The sample carries 150,000 or so clones, 85% to 95% recorded once. Germline assignment: CDR1 SNHLY and CDR2 FYNNEI. V lost 2 bases and J lost 0, with 7 bases in between. This CDR3 is built from 14 residues. V usage is TRBV2 and J usage is TRBJ1-2; D may be TRBD1 (5 bases). This clonotype originated in an adult who received the AZD1222 COVID-19 vaccine. The starting material was peripheral blood, obtained 28 days after the second AZD1222 dose. The CDR3 reads CASSEQGPNYGYTF. CDR3 DNA: TGTGCCAGCAGTGAACAGGGCCCTAACTATGGCTACACCTTC.